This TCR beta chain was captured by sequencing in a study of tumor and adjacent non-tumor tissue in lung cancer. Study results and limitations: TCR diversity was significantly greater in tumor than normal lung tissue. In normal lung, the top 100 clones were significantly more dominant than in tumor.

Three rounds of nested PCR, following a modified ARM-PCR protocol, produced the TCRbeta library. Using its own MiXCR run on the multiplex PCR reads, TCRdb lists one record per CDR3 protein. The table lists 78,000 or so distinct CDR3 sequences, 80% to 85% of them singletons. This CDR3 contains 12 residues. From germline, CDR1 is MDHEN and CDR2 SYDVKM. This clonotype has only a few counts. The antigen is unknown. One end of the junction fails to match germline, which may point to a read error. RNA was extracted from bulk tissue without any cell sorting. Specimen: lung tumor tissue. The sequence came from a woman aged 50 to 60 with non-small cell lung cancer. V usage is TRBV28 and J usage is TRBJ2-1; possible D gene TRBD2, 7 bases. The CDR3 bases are TGTGCCGGCAGTCCCACCAATGGGGGGGGGGCCTTC. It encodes CAGSPTNGGGAF.